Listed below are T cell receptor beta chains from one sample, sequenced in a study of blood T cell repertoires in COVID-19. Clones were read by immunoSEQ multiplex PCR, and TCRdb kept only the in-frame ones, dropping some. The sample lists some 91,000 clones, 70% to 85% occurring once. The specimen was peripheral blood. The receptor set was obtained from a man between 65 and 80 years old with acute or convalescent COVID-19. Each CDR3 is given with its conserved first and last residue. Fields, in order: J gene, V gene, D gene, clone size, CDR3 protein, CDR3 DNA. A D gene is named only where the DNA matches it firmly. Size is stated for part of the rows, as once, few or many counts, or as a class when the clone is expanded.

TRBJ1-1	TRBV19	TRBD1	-	CASSPRTGLDTEAFF	TGTGCCAGTAGTCCCCGGACAGGGCTGGACACTGAAGCTTTCTTT
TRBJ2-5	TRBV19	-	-	CASSMSAGVQETQYF	TGTGCCAGTAGTATGTCGGCAGGGGTACAAGAGACCCAGTACTTC
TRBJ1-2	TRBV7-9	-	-	CASSLAFPGGYTF	TGTGCCAGCAGCTTAGCGTTTCCGGGAGGCTACACCTTC
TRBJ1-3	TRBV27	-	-	CASSIGVSGNTIYF	TGTGCCAGCAGTATAGGGGTCTCTGGAAACACCATATATTTT
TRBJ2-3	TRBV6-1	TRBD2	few	CASSDPLVLRLAGSTDTQYF	TGTGCCAGCAGTGACCCATTAGTACTTCGACTAGCGGGGAGCACAGATACGCAGTATTTT
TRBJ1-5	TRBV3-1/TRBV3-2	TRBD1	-	CASSRDRANQPQHF	TGTGCCAGCAGCCGAGACAGGGCGAATCAGCCCCAGCATTTT
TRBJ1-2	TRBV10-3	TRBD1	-	CAIAPGQGEGGYTF	TGTGCCATCGCTCCGGGACAGGGAGAGGGTGGCTACACCTTC
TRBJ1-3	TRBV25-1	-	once	CASSGGSRGHSGNTIYF	TGTGCCAGCAGTGGGGGCAGCAGGGGCCACTCTGGAAACACCATATATTTT
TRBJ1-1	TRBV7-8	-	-	CASSFQGSTEAFF	TGTGCCAGCAGCTTTCAGGGCTCCACTGAAGCTTTCTTT
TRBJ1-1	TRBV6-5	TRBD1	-	CASKDDRGNTEAFF	TGTGCCAGCAAGGACGACAGGGGGAACACTGAAGCTTTCTTT
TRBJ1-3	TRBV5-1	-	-	CASSLGASFSGNTIYF	TGCGCCAGCAGCTTGGGGGCGAGTTTCTCTGGAAACACCATATATTTT
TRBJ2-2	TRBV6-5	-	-	CASSLQYTGELFF	TGTGCCAGCAGTTTACAGTACACCGGGGAGCTGTTTTTT
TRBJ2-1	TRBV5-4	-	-	CASSLGLDSWHEQFF	TGTGCCAGCAGCTTGGGTCTAGACTCTTGGCATGAGCAGTTCTTC
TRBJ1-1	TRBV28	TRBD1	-	CASTRPGQARQAFF	TGTGCCAGCACCCGACCTGGACAGGCGCGGCAAGCTTTCTTT
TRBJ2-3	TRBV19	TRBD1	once	CASSIVWEDRERTDTQYF	TGTGCCAGTAGTATAGTTTGGGAGGACAGGGAACGCACAGATACGCAGTATTTT
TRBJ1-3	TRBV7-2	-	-	CASSLQGVDGNTIYF	TGTGCCAGCAGCTTGCAAGGGGTTGATGGAAACACCATATATTTT
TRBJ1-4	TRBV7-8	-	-	CASRRQESNEKLFF	TGTGCCAGCAGAAGACAGGAGTCCAATGAAAAACTGTTTTTT
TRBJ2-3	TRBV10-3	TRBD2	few	CAISQQMGLAGARVPDTQYF	TGTGCCATCAGCCAGCAAATGGGACTAGCGGGGGCCCGCGTCCCAGATACGCAGTATTTT
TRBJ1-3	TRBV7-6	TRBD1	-	CASSPGTGVNSGNTIYF	TGTGCCAGCAGCCCCGGGACAGGGGTCAATTCTGGAAACACCATATATTTT
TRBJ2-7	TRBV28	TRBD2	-	CASSPTRGAALMYEQYF	TGTGCCAGCAGCCCGACGCGGGGGGCTGCCTTGATGTACGAGCAGTACTTC
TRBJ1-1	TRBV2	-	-	CASSESVVEAFF	TGTGCCAGCAGTGAGTCCGTTGTTGAAGCTTTCTTT
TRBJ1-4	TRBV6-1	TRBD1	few	CASSAGTGATNEKLFF	TGTGCCAGCAGTGCCGGGACAGGCGCAACTAATGAAAAACTGTTTTTT
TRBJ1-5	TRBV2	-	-	CASSQTGGNQPQHF	TGTGCCAGCAGCCAGACAGGAGGCAATCAGCCCCAGCATTTT
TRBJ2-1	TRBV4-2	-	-	CASSQDTSGNEQFF	TGTGCCAGCAGCCAAGATACGAGCGGCAATGAGCAGTTCTTC
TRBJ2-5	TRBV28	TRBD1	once	CASSFRQGAGETQYF	TGTGCCAGCAGTTTCCGACAGGGGGCAGGGGAGACCCAGTACTTC
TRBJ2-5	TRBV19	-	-	CASSITGREQETQYF	TGTGCCAGTAGTATCACAGGGAGGGAACAAGAGACCCAGTACTTC
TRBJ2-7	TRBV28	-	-	CATALPLSYEQYF	TGTGCCACCGCATTACCTCTATCCTACGAGCAGTACTTC
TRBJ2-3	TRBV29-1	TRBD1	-	CSARRQGGTDTQYF	TGCAGCGCCCGTCGACAGGGGGGAACAGATACGCAGTATTTT
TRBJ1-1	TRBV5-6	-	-	CASSPGLYTEAFF	TGTGCCAGCAGCCCTGGACTGTACACTGAAGCTTTCTTT
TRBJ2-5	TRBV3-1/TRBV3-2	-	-	CASSSRGQETQYF	TGTGCCAGCAGCAGCCGGGGCCAAGAGACCCAGTACTTC
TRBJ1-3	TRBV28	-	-	CASSSLRFTDTIYF	TGTGCCAGCAGCTCCTTGAGGTTTACTGACACCATATATTTT
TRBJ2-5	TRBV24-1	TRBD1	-	CATSPTGANQETQYF	TGTGCCACCAGCCCGACAGGGGCTAACCAAGAGACCCAGTACTTC
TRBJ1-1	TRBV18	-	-	CASSPLGRGQNTEAFF	TGTGCCAGCTCACCGTTGGGGCGGGGGCAGAACACTGAAGCTTTCTTT
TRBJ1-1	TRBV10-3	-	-	CAISEGTMNTEAFF	TGTGCCATCAGTGAGGGTACAATGAACACTGAAGCTTTCTTT
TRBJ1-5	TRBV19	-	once	CASSIEWGGNQPQHF	TGTGCCAGTAGTATAGAATGGGGGGGCAATCAGCCCCAGCATTTT
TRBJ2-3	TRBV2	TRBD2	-	CASTGLAGGTDTQYF	TGTGCCAGCACCGGACTAGCGGGGGGCACAGATACGCAGTATTTT
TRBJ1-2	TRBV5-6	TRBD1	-	CASSRRDRGNYGYTF	TGTGCCAGCAGCCGCCGGGACAGGGGAAACTATGGCTACACCTTC
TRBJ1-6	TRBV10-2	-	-	CASSESGNSPLHF	TGCGCCAGCAGTGAGAGCGGGAATTCACCCCTCCACTTT
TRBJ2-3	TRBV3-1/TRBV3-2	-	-	CASSQDGYSYTDTQYF	TGTGCCAGCAGCCAAGATGGGTACAGCTACACAGATACGCAGTATTTT
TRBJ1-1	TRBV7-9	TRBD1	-	CASSLDGTGIWNTEAFF	TGTGCCAGCAGCTTAGATGGGACAGGGATCTGGAACACTGAAGCTTTCTTT
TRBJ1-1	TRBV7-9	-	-	CASMKGEASTEAFF	TGTGCCAGCATGAAAGGGGAGGCATCGACTGAAGCTTTCTTT
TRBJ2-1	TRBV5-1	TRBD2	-	CASSRTSGNEQFF	TGCGCCAGCAGCCGTACTAGCGGCAATGAGCAGTTCTTC
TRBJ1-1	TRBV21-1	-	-	CASRTGHTWNTEAFF	TGTGCCAGCAGGACAGGGCACACCTGGAACACTGAAGCTTTCTTT
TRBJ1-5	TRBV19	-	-	CASLSGARNQPQHF	TGTGCCAGCTTATCAGGGGCACGCAATCAGCCCCAGCATTTT
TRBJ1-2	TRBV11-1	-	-	CASSLDGGSFYGYTF	TGTGCCAGCAGCTTAGATGGCGGCTCGTTCTATGGCTACACCTTC
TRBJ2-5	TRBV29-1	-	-	CSVEDRLAGFQETQYF	TGCAGCGTTGAAGATCGATTGGCGGGGTTCCAAGAGACCCAGTACTTC
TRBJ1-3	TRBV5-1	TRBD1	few	CASNEGQGNTIYF	TGCGCCAGCAATGAGGGACAGGGAAACACCATATATTTT
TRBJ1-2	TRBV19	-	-	CASTRSLSYGYTF	TGTGCCAGTACCCGGAGTTTGAGCTATGGCTACACCTTC
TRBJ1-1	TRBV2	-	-	CASSFQAGDTEAFF	TGTGCCAGCAGCTTCCAGGCGGGGGACACTGAAGCTTTCTTT
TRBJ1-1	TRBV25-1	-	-	CASSDGRGLNTEAFF	TGTGCCAGCAGTGACGGCCGAGGATTGAACACTGAAGCTTTCTTT